Shown below are 21 T cell receptor beta chains from a single sample sequenced in a study of CD8+ T cells in alopecia areata. As to treatment: oral pan-JAK inhibitor, 5-10 mg twice daily. As the sequencing template, cDNA was produced by extracting RNA and reverse transcribing it. Data came from immunoSEQ multiplex PCR; TCRdb stores just in-frame clones and leaves some out. The sample comprises around 200,000 clones, 60% of which are singletons, and roughly 0.7% rests with the top ten. Sequencing used CD4+ T cells sorted from blood, obtained at week 4, from a patient treated with tofacitinib. The receptor source for this set is a human donor with alopecia areata.

This clone occurred a few times. This chain links TRBV29-1 with TRBJ2-5; tentatively, D is TRBD1 (5 bases). The germline CDR1 and CDR2 sequences are SQVTM and ANQGSEA. The V gene lost 3 bases and the J gene lost 5 bases, with 16 bases spanning the gap. CDR3 size: 14 residues. The CDR3 DNA reads as TGCAGCGTTGACGGAAGGGGCGCCGACGAGACCCAGTACTTC. Amino acid sequence: CSVDGRGADETQYF.

This chain connects TRBV5-1 to TRBJ1-2; 9 bases fit TRBD1. V shed 0 bases and J 8 bases; nucleotides not matched to a gene: 20. The germline gives CDR1 SGHRS, CDR2 YFSETQ. The length of the CDR3 is 19 residues. CDR3 in amino acids: CASSLAPGGQGEDQDGYTF. The CDR3 region has the DNA TGCGCCAGCAGCTTGGCTCCTGGGGGACAGGGTGAAGACCAGGACGGCTACACCTTC.

This clone was recorded a few times. J is TRBJ2-5 and V is TRBV29-1, with unresolved D. The germline V gene encodes CDR1 SQVTM and CDR2 ANQGSEA. Trimming left V 6 bases short and J 3 bases short, with 14 bases between. The CDR3 has 13 amino acids. For the CDR3, the DNA is TGCAGCGTGGGCAATTTAGCCAAAGAGACCCAGTACTTC. It specifies CSVGNLAKETQYF.

V usage is TRBV2 and J usage is TRBJ2-5; 7 nucleotides line up with TRBD1. Germline CDR1 SNHLY, CDR2 FYNNEI. This CDR3 has 14 amino acids. V lost 0 bases and J lost 4; bases outside the gene matches: 2. CDR3 residues: CASSEATGAETQYF. Here the CDR3 DNA reads TGTGCCAGCAGTGAAGCCACAGGGGCAGAGACCCAGTACTTC.

Remarks on this clone: The junction and the germline gene differ at one end; a read error may be behind it. The rearrangement uses TRBV29-1 and TRBJ2-3, with 9 bases fitting TRBD1. The CDR3 contains 12 residues. CDR1 is SQVTM, CDR2 ANQGSEA, per germline. The CDR3 region has the DNA TGTACACAGGGGGCTAGCACAGATACGCAGTATTTT. This sequence encodes CTQGASTDTQYF.

The chain couples TRBV5-1 to TRBJ2-5; D gene unclear. V lost 1 base, J lost 4 bases, and 8 bases lay in between. The CDR3 consists of 13 residues. From germline, CDR1 is SGHRS and CDR2 YFSETQ. For the CDR3, the DNA is TGCGCCAGCAGCTTGTCAAGGGTAGAGACCCAGTACTTC. Translated, it gives CASSLSRVETQYF.

This sequence joins TRBV4-3 and TRBJ2-4; D is perhaps TRBD1 or TRBD2 (6 bases each). Germline V lookup: CDR1 LGHNA, CDR2 YSLEER. This CDR3 has 16 residues. V dropped 0 bases and J dropped 8 bases, with 17 bases sitting between them. As DNA, the CDR3 is TGCGCCAGCAGCCAAGATCTCGGGGGCTCGATTGACATTCAGTACTTC. It is translated as CASSQDLGGSIDIQYF.

This clone occurred a few times. The chain uses TRBV11-2 and TRBJ1-1, with 11 bases matching TRBD1. J gave up 2 bases and V 0 bases, and 2 bases lay outside the gene matches. The CDR3 covers 16 residues. CDR1 is SGHAT and CDR2 is FQNNGV in the germline V gene. In DNA, the CDR3 is TGTGCCAGCAGCTTAGATGGGACAGGGGGTAACACTGAAGCTTTCTTT. Translating gives CASSLDGTGGNTEAFF.

The rearrangement links TRBV6-5 to TRBJ2-1; 13 bases are shared with TRBD2. The CDR3 runs to 15 residues. Germline V CDR1 and CDR2: MNHEY, SVGAGI. V trimming: 5 bases; J trimming: 6 bases; junction bases outside the gene matches: 4. The CDR3 DNA follows: TGTGCCAGCAGTCAGACTAGCGGGAGGATCAATGAGCAGTTCTTC. It codes for CASSQTSGRINEQFF.

The rearrangement links TRBV27 to TRBJ2-2; 7 bases fit TRBD1. The V gene's germline CDR1 is MNHEY and CDR2 SMNVEV (reference sequence). CDR3 length: 14 residues. V was clipped by 7 bases and J by 8 bases; unmatched bases: 10. This CDR3 reads CASNPRQGRGELFF. In DNA form, the CDR3 reads TGTGCCAGCAATCCCAGACAGGGACGGGGGGAGCTGTTTTTT.

This clone was picked up a small number of times. This rearrangement joins TRBV25-1 to TRBJ2-5; possibly TRBD1 or TRBD2 for D (6 bases each). The germline V gene has CDR1 MGHDK and CDR2 SYGVNS. There are 13 residues in the CDR3. V was cut by 6 bases and J by 6 bases, with 14 bases left in between. The DNA for the CDR3 is TGTGCCAGCAGCGCGGGACAAGGAAAGACCCAGTACTTC. It specifies CASSAGQGKTQYF.

The V and J genes are TRBV9 and TRBJ1-3, with D unclear. Trimming took 0 bases from V and 0 from J, leaving 7 bases between them. Germline CDR1 and CDR2: SGDLS and YYNGEE. CDR3 length: 15 residues. The CDR3 reads CASSVGVSSGNTIYF. DNA for the CDR3: TGTGCCAGCAGCGTAGGGGTCAGCTCTGGAAACACCATATATTTT. Based on the CDR3 plus reference TRBV9 and TRBJ1-3, the full variable domain is DSGVTQTPKHLITATGQRVTLRCSPRSGDLSVYWYQQSLDQGLQFLIQYYNGEERAKGNILERFSAQQFPDLHSELNLSSLELGDSALYFCASSVGVSSGNTIYFGEGSWLTVV.

This clone appeared a single time. The chain employs TRBV4-2 and TRBJ2-5; 8 nucleotides match TRBD2. The trim removed 1 base at V and 2 bases at J, leaving 3 bases unmatched. The germline CDR1 and CDR2 sequences are LGHNA and YNFKEQ. CDR3 length: 15 residues. The CDR3 spells CASSQVGGGQETQYF. CDR3 nucleotide sequence: TGTGCCAGCAGCCAAGTTGGCGGGGGGCAAGAGACCCAGTACTTC.

The chain carries TRBV30 and TRBJ1-2; no reliable D call. Between the trimmed V and J ends, which lost 4 bases and 0 bases, there was a span of 9 bases. From germline, CDR1 is GTSNPN and CDR2 SVGIG (reference sequence). The CDR3 runs 13 residues. In nucleotides, the CDR3 is TGTGCCTGGATAAGGCAGCCTAACTATGGCTACACCTTC. Translated: CAWIRQPNYGYTF. Variable domain in full (rest from reference TRBV30 and TRBJ1-2): SQTIHQWPATLVQPVGSPLSLECTVEGTSNPNLYWYRQAAGRGLQLLFYSVGIGQISSEVPQNLSASRPQDRQFILSSKKLLLSDSGFYLCAWIRQPNYGYTFGSGTRLTVV.

The rearrangement uses TRBV6-1 and TRBJ2-6; D is uncertain. Trimming took off 7 bases at V and 0 bases at J, with 10 bases between the two ends. CDR3 length: 15 amino acids. Germline V gene data show CDR1 as MNHNS and CDR2 as SASEGT. The CDR3 reads CASIRSSSGANVLTF. CDR3 DNA: TGTGCCAGCATACGCTCTAGCTCTGGGGCCAACGTCCTGACTTTC.

This chain joins TRBV5-1 and TRBJ2-4, with 9 nucleotides matching TRBD1. Germline-derived CDR1 and CDR2 are SGHRS and YFSETQ. There are 13 residues in the CDR3. V was clipped by 5 bases and J by 12 bases; unmatched bases: 9. The CDR3 reads CASRRTGVGSQYF. DNA for the CDR3: TGCGCCAGCAGACGGACAGGGGTCGGTAGTCAGTACTTC. The complete variable domain, with remaining parts taken from reference TRBV5-1 and TRBJ2-4, reads KAGVTQTPRYLIKTRGQQVTLSCSPISGHRSVSWYQQTPGQGLQFLFEYFSETQRNKGNFPGRFSGRQFSNSRSEMNVSTLELGDSALYLCASRRTGVGSQYFGAGTRLSVL.

This clone was observed at least ten times. The chain uses TRBV29-1 and TRBJ2-7; maybe TRBD2 (5 bases). Looked up from germline, CDR1 is SQVTM and CDR2 is ANQGSEA. V was cut by 5 bases and J by 6 bases, with 14 bases left in between. This CDR3 contains 12 residues. CDR3 loop: CSVLKTRGEQYF. CDR3 in DNA: TGCAGCGTTCTCAAAACTCGGGGCGAGCAGTACTTC.

The rearrangement links TRBV14 to TRBJ2-1, with 9 positions matching TRBD2. The CDR3 is 16 residues long. In germline, CDR1 is SGHDN, CDR2 FVKESK. V lost 0 bases, J lost 7 bases, and 7 bases stayed unmatched. This CDR3 reads CASSQERLAGRNEQFF. In DNA, the CDR3 is TGTGCCAGCAGCCAAGAGAGGCTAGCGGGAAGGAATGAGCAGTTCTTC. Combining the CDR3 with reference TRBV14 and TRBJ2-1 gives the whole variable domain EAGVTQFPSHSVIEKGQTVTLRCDPISGHDNLYWYRRVMGKEIKFLLHFVKESKQDESGMPNNRFLAERTGGTYSTLKVQPAELEDSGVYFCASSQERLAGRNEQFFGPGTRLTVL.

This chain uses TRBV29-1 with TRBJ2-5; D possibly corresponds to TRBD1 (5 bases). This CDR3 has 13 residues. Trimming took 3 bases from V and 4 from J, leaving 12 bases between them. Germline CDR1 reads SQVTM; CDR2 reads ANQGSEA. The CDR3 reads CSVEVTGRETQYF. The CDR3 bases are TGCAGCGTTGAGGTTACAGGTAGAGAGACCCAGTACTTC.

The sample holds a few counts of this clone. The chain couples TRBV18 to TRBJ2-2; 8 bases are shared with TRBD2. CDR1 and CDR2 from the germline V gene are KGHSH and LQKENI. Losses at the gene ends were 3 bases for V and 7 bases for J; bases not matched to a gene: 1. The CDR3 has 13 amino acids. CDR3 sequence: CASSPGLDGELFF. As DNA, the CDR3 is TGTGCCAGCTCACCGGGACTAGACGGGGAGCTGTTTTTT.

The sample holds one count of this clone. V usage is TRBV18 and J usage is TRBJ1-2, with a tentative D call TRBD1 (5 bases). The V end lost 2 bases, the J end lost 7 bases, and 11 bases lay between the germline ends. From germline, CDR1 is KGHSH and CDR2 LQKENI. CDR3 length: 13 residues. CDR3 sequence: CASSPEGPSGYTF. CDR3 nucleotides: TGTGCCAGCTCACCAGAGGGGCCGAGTGGCTACACCTTC.